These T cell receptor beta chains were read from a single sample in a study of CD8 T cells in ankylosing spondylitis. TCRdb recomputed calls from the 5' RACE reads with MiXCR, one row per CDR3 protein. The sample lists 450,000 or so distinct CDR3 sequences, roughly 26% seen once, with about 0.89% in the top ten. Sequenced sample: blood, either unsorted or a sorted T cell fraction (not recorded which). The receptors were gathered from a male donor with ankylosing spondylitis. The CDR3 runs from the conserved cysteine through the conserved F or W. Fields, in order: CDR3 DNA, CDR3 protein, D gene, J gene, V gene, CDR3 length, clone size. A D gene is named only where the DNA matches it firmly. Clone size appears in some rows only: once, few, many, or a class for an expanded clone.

TGTGCCAGCAGCTTGGGGACTAGCGGGAGGGCCGTTGAGCAGTTCTTC CASSLGTSGRAVEQFF TRBD2 TRBJ2-1 TRBV5-5 16 NA
TGTGCCAGCTCCCTCGGACAGGAGACCAATGAAAAACTGTTTTTT CASSLGQETNEKLFF TRBD1 TRBJ1-4 TRBV18 15 NA
TGCAGTGCTAGAACTACTCTACCAGGGGATTATGGAAACACCATATATTTT CSARTTLPGDYGNTIYF NA TRBJ1-3 TRBV20-1 17 few
TGCAGTGCTAGAGATCGGGCAGACTTTACCACAAATTCACCCCTCCACTTT CSARDRADFTTNSPLHF NA TRBJ1-6 TRBV20-1 17 NA
TGTGCCAGCAGCCAACAAAGCAATCAGCCCCAGCATTTT CASSQQSNQPQHF NA TRBJ1-5 TRBV14 13 few
TGTGCCATCAGTGAAAATTGGGGGCTTAACTATGGCTACACCTTC CAISENWGLNYGYTF NA TRBJ1-2 TRBV10-3 15 few
TGTGCCAGCAGCTTAGATACAGCCGAAGCTTTCTTT CASSLDTAEAFF NA TRBJ1-1 TRBV11-3 12 NA
TGTGCCAGCAGCCAAGTCGACAGGGAAAATGAGCAGTTCTTC CASSQVDRENEQFF TRBD1 TRBJ2-1 TRBV3-1 14 NA
TGCAGTGCTAAGAAGGGGTGGGATGAGCAGTTCTTC CSAKKGWDEQFF NA TRBJ2-1 TRBV20-1 12 few
TGTGCCAGCAGCTTTTTGGAGACGAACACTGAAGCTTTCTTT CASSFLETNTEAFF NA TRBJ1-1 TRBV5-6 14 NA
TGCGCCAGCAGCTTGGTTCCGGGTAGGGAGACCCAGTACTTC CASSLVPGRETQYF NA TRBJ2-5 TRBV5-1 14 NA
TGTGCCAGCAGCCCCGTTGGGGGCCTGAACTATGGCTACACCTTC CASSPVGGLNYGYTF NA TRBJ1-2 TRBV11-1 15 NA
TGCAGTGCTAGAGCAGGTCAGCCCCAGCATTTT CSARAGQPQHF NA TRBJ1-5 TRBV20-1 11 NA
TGTGCCACCAGTGACCAGACTAGCGGGACCTACAATGAGCAGTTCTTC CATSDQTSGTYNEQFF TRBD2 TRBJ2-1 TRBV24-1 16 NA
TGTGCCAGCTCGGAAGCGGGAGTCTCCTACAATGAGCAGTTCTTC CASSEAGVSYNEQFF TRBD2 TRBJ2-1 TRBV18 15 few
TGCAGTGCTAGAACGACAGATCAGCCCCAGCATTTT CSARTTDQPQHF NA TRBJ1-5 TRBV20-1 12 NA
TGTGCCAGCAACCCCTCTAGCGGACACAACAATGAGCAGTTCTTC CASNPSSGHNNEQFF TRBD2 TRBJ2-1 TRBV2 15 NA
TGTGCCAGCAGCCAAGAACGCGGCGCCATATATTTT CASSQERGAIYF NA TRBJ1-3 TRBV4-2 12 NA
TGTGCCAGCAGCTTTGGGCTTCTACCCTACAATGAGCAGTTCTTC CASSFGLLPYNEQFF NA TRBJ2-1 TRBV7-8 15 NA
TGCAGTGCTAGAGCGGACTCTGATATTCAGTACTTC CSARADSDIQYF NA TRBJ2-4 TRBV20-1 12 few
TGCAGCGTTGGAGGGACTAGCGGGAAGCACACTGAGCAGTTCTTC CSVGGTSGKHTEQFF TRBD2 TRBJ2-1 TRBV29-1 15 NA
TGTGCCAGCAGTTTGAGGAGGGGGGGCACCGGGGAGCTGTTTTTT CASSLRRGGTGELFF NA TRBJ2-2 TRBV12-3/TRBV12-4 15 NA